Below are 10 T cell receptor beta chains sequenced from a single sample in a study of blood T cell repertoires in COVID-19. Only in-frame clones appear in the TCRdb table, and some are missing; sequencing was by immunoSEQ multiplex PCR. Counted here are about 220,000 clones, around four fifths occurring once; the ten biggest clones make up approximately 5.1%. The sequencing input was peripheral blood. These receptors were taken from a woman aged 55-70 years who had recovered from COVID-19.

The chain recombines TRBV3-1 (or the pseudogene TRBV3-2) with TRBJ1-4; 7 bases agree with TRBD1. This CDR3 contains 14 residues. V trimming: 6 bases; J trimming: 8 bases; junction bases outside the gene matches: 9. CDR1 is LGHDT and CDR2 is YNNKEL in the germline V gene (reference sequence). CDR3 sequence (DNA): TGTGCCAGCAGAGAGACAGGGCGGGAAGAAAAACTGTTTTTT. Its translation: CASRETGREEKLFF.

In this sample, this clone turned up once. The CDR3 reads CASSTPGQGFEGPYNEQFF. As DNA, the CDR3 is TGTGCCAGCAGCACCCCGGGACAGGGTTTTGAAGGTCCCTACAATGAGCAGTTCTTC. The chain uses TRBV7-9 and TRBJ2-1, with TRBD1 matching over 9 bases. From germline, CDR1 is SEHNR and CDR2 FQNEAQ (reference sequence). V was clipped by 5 bases and J by 2 bases; unmatched bases: 16. The CDR3 sequence is 19 residues long.

The chain uses TRBV2 and TRBJ2-5; 12 bases map to TRBD2. Germline CDR1 reads SNHLY; CDR2 reads FYNNEI. This CDR3 contains 15 residues. J gave up 8 bases and V 8 bases, and 12 bases lay outside the gene matches. In DNA form, the CDR3 reads TGTGCCAGCTCTGAGACTAGCGGGGGCCCCGGTACCCAGTACTTC. This encodes CASSETSGGPGTQYF.

V usage is TRBV20-1 and J usage is TRBJ2-7; maybe TRBD1 (7 bases). The CDR3 is 17 residues long. Germline V CDR1 and CDR2: DFQATT, SNEGSKA (reference sequence). With 3 bases removed from V and 5 bases from J, the gap between germline ends came to 26 bases. CDR3 in amino acids: CSASTAGRGSGTDEQYF. The CDR3, as DNA: TGCAGTGCTAGTACCGCGGGGCGCGGCTCTGGGACAGACGAGCAGTACTTC.

This chain links TRBV30 with TRBJ1-5, with D maybe TRBD1 (6 bases). Trimming stripped 2 bases from V and 11 bases from J, with 10 bases between. The germline gives CDR1 GTSNPN, CDR2 SVGIG (reference sequence). This CDR3 contains 11 residues. The DNA for the CDR3 is TGTGCCTGGAGTTACCGGGACACCCAGCATTTT. This gives the protein CAWSYRDTQHF.

This clone was seen a few times. J is TRBJ1-6 and V is TRBV4-3, with 8 positions matching TRBD1. The length of the CDR3 is 15 residues. Per germline, CDR1 LGHNA and CDR2 YSLEER. The V gene end was trimmed by 1 base and the J gene end by 8 bases; junction bases not matched to a gene: 4. The CDR3 DNA reads as TGCGCCAGCAGCCAAGGGGGACAGGCATATTCACCCCTCCACTTT. It specifies CASSQGGQAYSPLHF.

The chain has TRBV7-9 and TRBJ2-7, with 8 bases matching TRBD1. The V and J ends lost 5 bases and 5 bases, in that order; junction bases with no gene match: 11. The CDR3 runs to 15 residues. Germline V gives CDR1 SEHNR, CDR2 FQNEAQ (reference sequence). In nucleotides, the CDR3 is TGTGCCAGCAGCCTGATCGGACAGGGCCACAACGAGCAGTACTTC. Residues: CASSLIGQGHNEQYF.

This rearrangement joins TRBV5-4 to TRBJ1-5; D not resolved. The CDR3 is 14 residues long. The V gene lost 1 base and the J gene lost 4 bases, with 9 bases spanning the gap. Looked up from germline, CDR1 is SGHNT and CDR2 is YYREEE (reference sequence). This chain's CDR3 is CASSLSGTNQPQHF. In DNA form, the CDR3 reads TGTGCCAGCAGCTTGTCAGGAACAAATCAGCCCCAGCATTTT.

This clone was seen a few times. In the same sample, other DNA sequences code for this CDR3. The genes are TRBV7-2 and TRBJ1-5, with 8 bases lining up with TRBD1. Trimming took 4 bases from V and 4 from J; bases not matched to a gene: 0. CDR1 and CDR2 from the germline V gene are SGHTA and FQGNSA. CDR3 length: 13 amino acids. The DNA of the CDR3 is TGTGCCAGCAGCTACAGGGGGAATCAGCCCCAGCATTTT. This translates into CASSYRGNQPQHF.

J is TRBJ2-6 and V is TRBV7-2; D may be TRBD2 (6 bases). Germline CDR1 reads SGHTA; CDR2 reads FQGNSA. CDR3 length: 17 amino acids. Trimming removed 4 bases from V and 0 bases from J, with 13 bases in between. The DNA for the CDR3 is TGTGCCAGCAGCTGGGGGACTCCTCTCTCTGGGGCCAACGTCCTGACTTTC. Protein: CASSWGTPLSGANVLTF.